This TCR beta chain was documented in a study of early T cells in non-severe SARS-CoV-2 infection. The CDR3 sequence is 12 residues long. V was trimmed by 9 bases and J by 5 bases, leaving 14 bases between them. CDR1 is SGDLS, CDR2 YYNGEE, per germline. This clonotype is termed medium-sized. From the 5' RACE reads, TCRdb called clonotypes with MiXCR, one entry per CDR3 protein. This sample carries about 11,000 distinct CDR3 sequences, 4.8% of them seen once, and the ten largest clones take approximately 9.8%. Sequencing was done on a sample of whole blood. The gene calls are TRBV9 and TRBJ1-1; D might be TRBD1 (5 bases). This receptor was identified in an adult who was a healthcare worker with PCR-confirmed SARS-CoV-2 infection or an uninfected control (not recorded which). The CDR3 sequence is CATMGERTEAFF. CDR3 nucleotides: TGTGCCACCATGGGGGAAAGAACTGAAGCTTTCTTT.